Each of the 15 T cell receptor beta chains below was sequenced from the same sample in a study of blood T cell repertoires in COVID-19. TCRdb's table, derived via immunoSEQ multiplex PCR, lists solely in-frame clones and lacks some. Seen here are roughly 250,000 clones, about nine tenths observed once, and the top ten hold approximately 2%. The sequenced sample was PBMCs or T cells enriched from blood (not recorded which). The receptors were sampled from a young woman who had recovered from COVID-19.

The chain combines TRBV5-4 with TRBJ1-2; D is unclear. Trimming left V 5 bases short and J 2 bases short, with 13 bases between. The CDR3 is 14 amino acids. Looked up from germline, CDR1 is SGHNT and CDR2 is YYREEE (reference sequence). The CDR3 DNA reads as TGTGCCAGCAGATCGGACGGGAGAAACTATGGCTACACCTTC. Its translation is CASRSDGRNYGYTF.

The chain couples TRBV12-5 to TRBJ2-1; 7 nucleotides agree with TRBD2. The CDR3 has 15 amino acids. V lost 3 bases, J lost 5 bases, and 7 bases stayed unmatched. Germline CDR1 LGHNT, CDR2 FRNRAP. CDR3 sequence: CASGFPGTNNNEQFF. The CDR3 nucleotides read TGTGCTAGTGGTTTCCCCGGGACTAATAACAATGAGCAGTTCTTC.

V usage is TRBV12-3 or TRBV12-4 and J usage is TRBJ1-1, with D possibly matching TRBD1 (5 bases). V was pared by 6 bases and J by 8 bases, with 16 bases between. This CDR3 has 13 amino acids. DNA for the CDR3: TGTGCCAGCAGACTAATTCAGGGATCAGAAGCTTTCTTT. Its protein is CASRLIQGSEAFF.

Points on this clone: One junction end disagrees with the germline gene, perhaps due to a read error. The gene calls are TRBV28 and TRBJ1-4, with 9 bases matching TRBD1. Germline CDR1 is MDHEN and CDR2 is SYDVKM. CDR3 length: 11 amino acids. This CDR3 is CASSSRDRVYF. The CDR3 DNA reads TGTGCCAGCAGTTCCCGGGACAGGGTGTATTTT. Complete variable domain (other parts from reference TRBV28 and TRBJ1-4): DVKVTQSSRYLVKRTGEKVFLECVQDMDHENMFWYRQDPGLGLRLIYFSYDVKMKEKGDIPEGYSVSREKKERFSLILESASTNQTSMYLCASSSRDRVYFGSGTQLSVL.

The chain has TRBV2 and TRBJ1-4; 8 nucleotides agree with TRBD1. The germline gives CDR1 SNHLY, CDR2 FYNNEI. Unmatched junction bases numbered 4, after V lost 6 bases and J lost 7 bases. The CDR3 runs 13 residues. CDR3 residues: CASSRGLGEKLFF. The CDR3 coding sequence is TGTGCCAGCAGCAGGGGGCTTGGTGAAAAACTGTTTTTT.

The chain combines TRBV9 with TRBJ2-1, with TRBD2 matching over 7 bases. CDR3 length equals 14 residues. Germline V gives CDR1 SGDLS, CDR2 YYNGEE. Germline trimming cut 0 bases from V and 9 bases from J; bases unmatched to any gene: 6. CDR3: CASSVVPGEGEQFF. DNA for the CDR3: TGTGCCAGCAGCGTAGTCCCGGGGGAGGGTGAGCAGTTCTTC.

This sequence joins TRBV20-1 and TRBJ2-3; 9 bases fit TRBD2. CDR1 and CDR2 from the germline V gene are DFQATT and SNEGSKA (reference sequence). This CDR3 has 15 amino acids. Trimming removed 3 bases from V and 2 bases from J; junction bases left unmatched: 6. The DNA for the CDR3 is TGCAGTGCTAGTCCGGCTAGCGGGATCACAGATACGCAGTATTTT. It codes for CSASPASGITDTQYF.

This rearrangement joins TRBV2 to TRBJ1-1; 9 bases agree with TRBD1. CDR3 length equals 14 residues. V lost 5 bases and J lost 4; bases outside the gene matches: 5. CDR1 and CDR2 (germline): SNHLY, FYNNEI. As DNA, the CDR3 is TGTGCCAGCAGTAGACAGGGGGAGGGCACTGAAGCTTTCTTT. It is translated as CASSRQGEGTEAFF.

This sequence joins TRBV28 and TRBJ2-2; D remains unclear. Per the germline V gene, CDR1 is MDHEN and CDR2 is SYDVKM. The CDR3 covers 12 residues. The V end was cut by 5 bases, the J end by 5 bases, with 6 bases between. The CDR3 bases are TGTGCCAGCAGTCCTTCGACCGGGGAGCTGTTTTTT. It encodes CASSPSTGELFF.

The chain joins TRBV2 to TRBJ1-5; D not resolved. The V gene's germline CDR1 is SNHLY and CDR2 FYNNEI. This CDR3 region has 14 residues. The V end lost 3 bases, the J end lost 2 bases, and 8 bases lay between the germline ends. CDR3 nucleotides: TGTGCCAGCAGTGAGGTACGGGGCAATCAGCCCCAGCATTTT. Translating it yields CASSEVRGNQPQHF.

About this clone: The junction does not match germline at one end; this may be a read error. The chain employs TRBV3-1 (or the pseudogene TRBV3-2) and TRBJ1-2; unclear D gene. This CDR3 region has 11 residues. Germline V gene lookup returns CDR1 LGHDT and CDR2 YNNKEL (reference sequence). This chain's CDR3 is CASSQGAGPRF. CDR3 in DNA: TGTGCCAGCAGCCAAGGAGCAGGTCCTCGATTC.

The chain employs TRBV6-1 and TRBJ2-7; D remains unclear. Germline CDR1 and CDR2: MNHNS and SASEGT. The V end lost 3 bases, the J end lost 4 bases, and 19 bases lay between the germline ends. The length of the CDR3 is 16 residues. The DNA for the CDR3 is TGTGCCAGCAGTGATGGCTTGGCTACTGGAGTGTACGAGCAGTACTTC. Its translation: CASSDGLATGVYEQYF.

This clone was picked up one time. V gene TRBV19 combines with J gene TRBJ1-1, with D possibly being TRBD1 (5 bases). In germline, CDR1 is LNHDA, CDR2 SQIVND (reference sequence). CDR3 length: 15 residues. V gave up 3 bases and J gave up 11 bases, with 22 bases separating them. The CDR3 nucleotides are TGTGCCAGTAGTATGGGGAGGGGCCAGGGATTAATCGCTTTCTTT. Protein sequence: CASSMGRGQGLIAFF.

The chain recombines TRBV11-3 with TRBJ2-1, with TRBD2 matching over 9 bases. The CDR3 spans 15 residues. Trimming cost V 3 bases and J 9 bases; bases outside gene matches: 9. Per germline, CDR1 SGHNT and CDR2 YENEEA. The CDR3 region is CASSLTGTSSVEQFF. The CDR3 region has the DNA TGTGCCAGCAGCTTGACCGGGACTAGCTCGGTTGAGCAGTTCTTC.

The CDR3 here is CATSENVASGKETQYF. DNA for the CDR3: TGTGCCACCAGTGAGAATGTGGCTAGCGGGAAAGAGACCCAGTACTTC. V and J are TRBV24-1 and TRBJ2-5, with TRBD2 matching 9 bases. V trimming: 4 bases; J trimming: 3 bases; junction bases outside the gene matches: 8. CDR3 length: 16 amino acids. From germline, CDR1 is KGHDR and CDR2 SFDVKD.